This T cell receptor (beta chain) is from a study of blood T cell repertoires in COVID-19. Study-wide context: The United States, Italy and Spain provided the acute and convalescent COVID-19 samples. Sources were T cells, B-cell-depleted T cells, or PBMCs; the material itself was cDNA or gDNA.

As processed by the authors: Estimates of nucleated cell counts were drawn from the amplification of reference gene primers. The assay was immunoSEQ multiplex PCR, and TCRdb's table has in-frame clones only and misses some. V and J calls and clone size are as listed in that table; D and trimming were resolved from the DNA. The data contain 110,000 to 150,000 clones, around 83% of them singletons. V lost 2 bases and J 8 bases, leaving 12 bases between the germline ends. The length of the CDR3 is 14 residues. Germline CDR1 reads SEHNR; CDR2 reads FQNEAQ (reference sequence). Sequenced material: peripheral blood. The receptor comes from an elderly woman with acute or convalescent COVID-19. The chain is built from TRBV7-9 and TRBJ2-2; D unclear. CDR3: CASSLLAVSGELFF. The CDR3 DNA follows: TGTGCCAGCAGCTTATTGGCGGTTTCGGGGGAGCTGTTTTTT.